This T cell receptor (beta chain) was sequenced during a study of blood T cell repertoires in COVID-19. Across the whole study: In each case, the material was cDNA or gDNA derived from T cells, B-cell-depleted T cells, or PBMCs.

Participants spanned ages about 18 to 100 years and resided in 20 to 30 US areas. Clinical history reported by participants formed the basis on which cohorts were assigned. Cohort 3 recovered donors had two negative PCRs, clearance, or symptom resolution. The protocol was immunoSEQ multiplex PCR, while the TCRdb copy is restricted to in-frame clones and leaves out a portion. The sample holds 180,000 or so clones, approximately 80% seen once. Germline V gene data show CDR1 as KGHSH and CDR2 as LQKENI. V lost 4 bases and J lost 4; bases outside the gene matches: 3. This CDR3 contains 13 residues. This clone was seen only a few times.

This sequence originates from a man aged 50 to 60 who had recovered from COVID-19. The chain recombines TRBV18 with TRBJ2-7, with 8 bases fitting TRBD1. Sequencing used PBMCs or T cells enriched from blood (not recorded which). The CDR3 sequence is CASSLDRAYEQYF. The CDR3 DNA sequence: TGTGCCAGCTCACTGGACAGGGCTTACGAGCAGTACTTC. Using reference TRBV18 and TRBJ2-7 for the parts outside the CDR3, the full variable domain is NAGVMQNPRHLVRRRGQEARLRCSPMKGHSHVYWYRQLPEEGLKFMVYLQKENIIDESGMPKERFSAEFPKEGPSILRIQQVVRGDSAAYFCASSLDRAYEQYFGPGTRLTVT.